This T cell receptor (beta chain) was obtained from a study of shared clonotypes between healthy human individuals. The study's findings and limits: Against clonotypes common to all four donors, non-shared ones had lower generation probabilities.

The CDR3 is 14 amino acids. Trimming took 3 bases from V and 4 from J; bases not matched to a gene: 2. CDR1 is SGHRS, CDR2 YFSETQ, per germline. Of note for this clone: The antigen is not known.

At the deep level, the assay was run. The authors split each subset's genomic DNA evenly across several immunoSEQ plates. Using immunoSEQ multiplex PCR, the repertoire was profiled, and TCRdb retains in-frame clones only, with some absent. The sample records roughly 720,000 clones, about 90% being singletons. Sequenced input: memory CD8+ T cells from PBMCs. Regarding subset: CD45RO+ cells pooled with CCR7-negative TemRA cells. This TCR was sampled from a man aged 18-30 years in good health. Some clones in this sample may be carry-over from other donors' samples. The chain employs TRBV5-1 and TRBJ2-7; 12 nucleotides agree with TRBD1. CDR3 in amino acids: CASSWDRGQYEQYF. In DNA form, the CDR3 reads TGCGCCAGCAGCTGGGACAGGGGGCAGTACGAGCAGTACTTC.